This T cell receptor beta chain appears in the sequencing data of a study of blood T cells in healthy people across ages. It was with a sample-barcoded 5' primer and a J-beta primer mix that a second PCR of roughly 7 to 12 cycles was run. TCRdb used MiXCR to reprocess the 5' RACE reads, holding one entry per CDR3 protein. Counted here are 2 million or so distinct CDR3 sequences, roughly 52% occurring once; the ten biggest clones make up less than 2.5%. Sequencing was carried out using blood. This sequence was found in a woman in her thirties or forties in good health.

The CDR3 protein is CASSKGQSGNQPQHF. DNA of the CDR3: TGTGCCAGCAGTAAGGGACAAAGCGGCAATCAGCCCCAGCATTTT. The chain combines TRBV6-2 or TRBV6-3 with TRBJ1-5; D possibly corresponds to TRBD1 (6 bases). The CDR3 runs 15 residues. In germline, CDR1 is MNHEY, CDR2 SVGEGT. Trimming removed 5 bases from V and 2 bases from J, with 13 bases in between.